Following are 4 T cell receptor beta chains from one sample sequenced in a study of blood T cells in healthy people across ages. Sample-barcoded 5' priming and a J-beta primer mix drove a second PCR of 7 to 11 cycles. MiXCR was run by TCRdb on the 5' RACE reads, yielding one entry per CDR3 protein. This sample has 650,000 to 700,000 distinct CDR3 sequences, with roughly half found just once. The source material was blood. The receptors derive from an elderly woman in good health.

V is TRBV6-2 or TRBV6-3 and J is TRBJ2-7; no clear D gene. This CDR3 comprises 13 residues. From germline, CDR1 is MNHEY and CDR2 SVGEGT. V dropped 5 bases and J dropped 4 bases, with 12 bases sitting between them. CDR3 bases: TGTGCCAGCAGTGCAGCTAGGAGATACGAGCAGTACTTC. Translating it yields CASSAARRYEQYF.

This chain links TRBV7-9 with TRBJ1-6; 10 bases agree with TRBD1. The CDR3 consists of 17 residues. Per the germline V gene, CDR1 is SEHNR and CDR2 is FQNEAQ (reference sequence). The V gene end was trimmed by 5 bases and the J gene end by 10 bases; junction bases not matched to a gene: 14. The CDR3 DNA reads TGTGCCAGCAGCCGAATCGATCCGGGACAGGGGAGCTCACCCCTCCACTTT. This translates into CASSRIDPGQGSSPLHF.

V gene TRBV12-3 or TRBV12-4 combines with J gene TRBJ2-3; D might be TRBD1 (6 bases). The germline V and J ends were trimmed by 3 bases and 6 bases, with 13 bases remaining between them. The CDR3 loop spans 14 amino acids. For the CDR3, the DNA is TGTGCCAGCAGTTTTGGGGACACGGGGGATACGCAGTATTTT. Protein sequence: CASSFGDTGDTQYF.

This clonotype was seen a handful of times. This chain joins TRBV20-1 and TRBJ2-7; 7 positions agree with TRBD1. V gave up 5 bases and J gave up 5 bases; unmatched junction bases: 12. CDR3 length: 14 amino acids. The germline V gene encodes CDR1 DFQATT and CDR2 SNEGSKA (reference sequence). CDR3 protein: CSAGRGTERHEQYF. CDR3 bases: TGCAGTGCTGGTCGTGGGACAGAGCGCCACGAGCAGTACTTC.